The clone carrying this T cell receptor beta chain is a singleton in its sample. The sample comes from a study of CD8 T cells in Susac syndrome. This CDR3 contains 14 residues. V gave up 3 bases and J gave up 0 bases, with 9 bases separating them. Germline CDR1 reads SNHLY; CDR2 reads FYNNEI. Random-hexamer reverse transcription was applied to about 0.5 to 1 ug RNA. Amplification of TCR beta CDR3 spanned 54 Vbeta and 13 Jbeta via immunoSEQ multiplex PCR. MiXCR was run by TCRdb on the immunoSEQ multiplex PCR reads, yielding one entry per CDR3 protein. The sample records 350,000 to 550,000 distinct CDR3 sequences, around 83% being singletons. TCR beta sequencing was performed on blood CD8+ and CD4+ T cells. Treatment-naive patients with stable or active relapsing-remitting disease were the multiple sclerosis controls.

The clonotype comes from a human donor with multiple sclerosis. V is TRBV2 and J is TRBJ2-7; either TRBD1 or TRBD2 may fit D (5 bases each). The source material was CD8+ T cells from PBMCs. The CDR3 sequence is CASSEGRDSYEQYF. The DNA for the CDR3 is TGTGCCAGCAGTGAGGGACGAGACTCCTACGAGCAGTACTTC.